Listed below are T cell receptor beta chains from one sample, sequenced in a study of T cell repertoires in cytomegalovirus infection. One entry per CDR3 protein results from TCRdb running MiXCR on the reads. The sample carries 700,000 to 850,000 distinct CDR3 sequences, about 31% recorded once. Their antigens remain unidentified. This specimen consisted of cultured CD8+ T cells from PBMCs, obtained from culture after CMV antigen stimulation. The receptors here all came from a human donor in good health (CMV status not recorded). Some clones in this sample may be carry-over from other donors' samples. CDR3s include the opening cysteine and the closing phenylalanine or tryptophan. The D gene is left open where the match is weak. Size is stated for part of the rows, as once, few or many counts, or as a class when the clone is expanded.

abundance,v_gene,d_gene,j_gene,CDR3nt,CDR3aa
-,TRBV12-3/TRBV12-4,TRBD1,TRBJ1-1,TGTGCCAGCAGTCTGATAGACAGGGCTCCCACTGAAGCTTTCTTT,CASSLIDRAPTEAFF
many,TRBV7-6,-,TRBJ2-2,TGTGCCAGCAGCTTAGAGGCCACCAACACCGGGGAGCTGTTTTTT,CASSLEATNTGELFF
once,TRBV12-3/TRBV12-4,TRBD1,TRBJ2-2,TGTGCCAGCAGAACGGGACAGGGGCCCACCGGGGAGCTGTTTTTT,CASRTGQGPTGELFF
-,TRBV12-3/TRBV12-4,-,TRBJ2-1,TGTGCCAGCAGTTTAGCGTCGGGGAGCAATGAGCAGTTCTTC,CASSLASGSNEQFF
-,TRBV28,-,TRBJ2-1,TGTGCCAGCAGTTTATTGCCCATGGACGTCTCCTCCTACAATGAGCAGTTCTTC,CASSLLPMDVSSYNEQFF
-,TRBV6-2/TRBV6-3,TRBD2,TRBJ2-2,TGTGCCAGCGATGCGGGGGGGCTAACCGGGGAGCTGTTTTTT,CASDAGGLTGELFF
many,TRBV19,-,TRBJ2-3,TGTGCCAGTAGTATAATTGGCACAGATACGCAGTATTTT,CASSIIGTDTQYF
few,TRBV7-2,TRBD2,TRBJ2-7,TGTGCCAGCAGCCCCGAAGTAGCGGGGGGAGGAAAGCAGTACTTC,CASSPEVAGGGKQYF
few,TRBV7-8,-,TRBJ2-1,TGTGCCAGCAGCTTAAATCGGGGGCCCTACAATGAGCAGTTCTTC,CASSLNRGPYNEQFF
few,TRBV5-6,-,TRBJ1-2,TGTGCCAGCAGCTTGTATACAGGGAACTATGGCTACACCTTC,CASSLYTGNYGYTF
-,TRBV9,-,TRBJ1-2,TGTGCCAGCAGCACTAGCGTCGCAACAGGGAAGGGCTACACCTTC,CASSTSVATGKGYTF
many,TRBV7-2,TRBD2,TRBJ2-3,TGTGCCAGCAGGCTTAGCGGGGGGGGCACAGATACGCAGTATTTT,CASRLSGGGTDTQYF
-,TRBV11-3,TRBD1,TRBJ2-3,TGTGTCAGCAGCTTAACAGGGGCCAGCACAGATACGCAGTATTTT,CVSSLTGASTDTQYF
-,TRBV19,TRBD1,TRBJ2-1,TGTGCCAGTATGGGGACAGACCAGCCGGGACAGTTCTTC,CASMGTDQPGQFF
-,TRBV12-3/TRBV12-4,TRBD2,TRBJ2-4,TGTGCCAGCAGCCCCGGACTAGCGGACTTAGCCAAAAACATTCAGTACTTC,CASSPGLADLAKNIQYF
-,TRBV27,-,TRBJ1-1,TGTGCCAGCACTGACGGGCCTAACACTGAAGCTTTCTTT,CASTDGPNTEAFF
-,TRBV4-1,TRBD2,TRBJ2-2,TGCGCCAGCAGCCGGACTAGCGGGGGGCCTCCGAACACCGGGGAGCTGTTTTTT,CASSRTSGGPPNTGELFF
-,TRBV10-3,-,TRBJ2-3,TGTGCCATCAGCCAAGACCGGAACACAGATACGCAGTATTTT,CAISQDRNTDTQYF
-,TRBV27,-,TRBJ2-3,TGTGCCAGCAGTCCCGGGGGACCTTACCGCACAGATACGCAGTATTTT,CASSPGGPYRTDTQYF
-,TRBV10-3,-,TRBJ2-5,TGTGCCATCAGTGTGTGGGATCAAGAGACCCAGTACTTC,CAISVWDQETQYF
-,TRBV27,-,TRBJ1-2,TGTGCCAGCCTCAGCCACTATGGCTACACCTTC,CASLSHYGYTF
-,TRBV20-1,-,TRBJ2-7,TGCAGTGCTAGGGACAGCTCCTACGAGCAGTACTTC,CSARDSSYEQYF
-,TRBV10-3,-,TRBJ1-1,TGTGCCATCAAGGTCGACATGAACACTGAAGCTTTCTTT,CAIKVDMNTEAFF
few,TRBV6-6,TRBD1,TRBJ2-3,TGTGCCAGCAGTAGACAGGGAACGGCTAGCACAGATACGCAGTATTTT,CASSRQGTASTDTQYF
few,TRBV19,-,TRBJ1-5,TGTGCCAGTAGTATAGGAATTTGGCAGCCCCAGCATTTT,CASSIGIWQPQHF
-,TRBV10-3,-,TRBJ1-1,TGTGCCATCAGTCCCGGGACCGTCGGGGCTGAAGCTTTCTTT,CAISPGTVGAEAFF
many,TRBV7-2,TRBD1,TRBJ1-2,TGTGCCAGCAGCTTATACCCGAGGGGGCAGGATGGCTACACCTTC,CASSLYPRGQDGYTF
-,TRBV4-1,TRBD2,TRBJ2-5,TGCGCCAGCAGCCAAGAGGCTAGCGGGGGAGCTAGGGCCGAATTAGAGACCCAGTACTTC,CASSQEASGGARAELETQYF
-,TRBV5-6,TRBD1,TRBJ1-5,TGTGCCAGCAGCTTGGGGACAGGCCTCGGTCGGCCCCAGCATTTT,CASSLGTGLGRPQHF
few,TRBV7-6,TRBD1,TRBJ2-7,TGTGCCAGCAGCTTAGATCTGGACAGGGGGGCCTACGAGCAGTACTTC,CASSLDLDRGAYEQYF
few,TRBV6-2/TRBV6-3,-,TRBJ2-3,TGTGCCAGCAGTTACTCAGGGGTTTTCGCAGATACGCAGTATTTT,CASSYSGVFADTQYF
few,TRBV12-5,-,TRBJ1-3,TGTGCTAGTGGTTATGGGCACTCTGGAAACACCATATATTTT,CASGYGHSGNTIYF
-,TRBV12-3/TRBV12-4,TRBD2,TRBJ2-3,TGTGCCAGCAAAATGATAGCGGGGGGCTACACAGATACGCAGTATTTT,CASKMIAGGYTDTQYF
few,TRBV2,TRBD1,TRBJ2-7,TGTGCCAGCAGAGGTAGACAGGGGAGAGGGAACGAGCAGTACTTC,CASRGRQGRGNEQYF
many,TRBV7-2,-,TRBJ2-7,TGTGCCAGCAGCTGGGGGTCGACAGGAACCTACGAGCAGTACTTC,CASSWGSTGTYEQYF
-,TRBV19,-,TRBJ1-2,TGTGCCAGTAGTAAGAGACGACAGAAAAACTATGGCTACACCTTC,CASSKRRQKNYGYTF
medium-sized,TRBV12-3/TRBV12-4,-,TRBJ2-6,TGTGCCAGCAGCTTCGGGTCTGGGGCCAACGTCCTGACTTTC,CASSFGSGANVLTF
-,TRBV19,-,TRBJ1-2,TGTGCCAGTAGAAGAGACTATGACTATGGCTACACCTTC,CASRRDYDYGYTF
many,TRBV7-2,-,TRBJ1-2,TGTGCCAGCGGTCCAGACAGCATCTATGGCTACACCTTC,CASGPDSIYGYTF
-,TRBV24-1,-,TRBJ2-3,TGTGCCACCAGTGATTTGTCCCCCGTTACGCAGTATTTT,CATSDLSPVTQYF
-,TRBV12-3/TRBV12-4,-,TRBJ1-5,TGTGCCAGCAGTTTTCATTGGGGCGGTGATCAGCCCCAGCATTTT,CASSFHWGGDQPQHF
-,TRBV29-1,-,TRBJ2-1,TGCAGCGTTGTGCAGGGGGGGGATGAGCAGTTCTTC,CSVVQGGDEQFF
-,TRBV9,TRBD2,TRBJ2-3,TGTGCCAGCAGCCCTCCCCAGCGGGGGGGAAGAGATACGCAGTATTTT,CASSPPQRGGRDTQYF
-,TRBV29-1,-,TRBJ1-1,TGCAGCGTTGAAGGGGACGGCTGGAACACTGAAGCTTTCTTT,CSVEGDGWNTEAFF
-,TRBV2,TRBD2,TRBJ2-1,TGTGCCAGCACCCAGACTAGCGGGGCCTCGCGGGGGCATGAGCAGTTCTTC,CASTQTSGASRGHEQFF
-,TRBV7-6,-,TRBJ2-3,TGTGCCAGCAGCTTAGAGGTGACTACTACGCAGTATTTT,CASSLEVTTTQYF
once,TRBV12-3/TRBV12-4,-,TRBJ2-3,TGTGCCAGCAGTTTGGTTGGCAGGGATGATTCAGATACGAAGTATTTT,CASSLVGRDDSDTKYF
-,TRBV6-6,-,TRBJ2-7,TGTGCCAGCAGTTACAACAGGGAGGGCGAGCAGTACTTC,CASSYNREGEQYF
few,TRBV11-1,-,TRBJ1-3,TGTGCCAGCAGCTTTCTTCGGGGCACTGGAAACACCATATATTTT,CASSFLRGTGNTIYF
many,TRBV7-2,-,TRBJ1-5,TGTGCCAGCAGTCCATCACAGGGTCCCCAGCATTTT,CASSPSQGPQHF
few,TRBV7-9,TRBD1,TRBJ2-2,TGTGCCAGCAGCAACCGGGACAGGGGGCTCGCCGGGGAGCTGTTTTTT,CASSNRDRGLAGELFF